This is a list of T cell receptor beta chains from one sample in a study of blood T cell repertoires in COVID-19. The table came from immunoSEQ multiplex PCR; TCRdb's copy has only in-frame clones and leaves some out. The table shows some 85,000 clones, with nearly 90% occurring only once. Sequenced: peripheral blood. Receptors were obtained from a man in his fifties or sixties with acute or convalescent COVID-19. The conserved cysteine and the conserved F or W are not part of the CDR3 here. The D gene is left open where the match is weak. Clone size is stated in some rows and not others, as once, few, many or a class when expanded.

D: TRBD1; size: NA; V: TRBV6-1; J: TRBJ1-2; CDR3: ASSELGGRYGYT
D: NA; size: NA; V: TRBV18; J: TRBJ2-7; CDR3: ASSPPTLYEQY
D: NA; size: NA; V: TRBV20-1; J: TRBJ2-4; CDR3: SARDNGIQY
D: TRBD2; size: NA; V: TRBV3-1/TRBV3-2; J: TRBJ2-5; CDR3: ASSLGLAVYQETQY
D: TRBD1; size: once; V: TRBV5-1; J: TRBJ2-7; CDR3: ASSLQGSYEQY
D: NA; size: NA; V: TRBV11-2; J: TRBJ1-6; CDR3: ASSLAQAYNSPLH
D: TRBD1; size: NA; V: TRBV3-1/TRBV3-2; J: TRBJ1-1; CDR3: ASSQGPDREAF
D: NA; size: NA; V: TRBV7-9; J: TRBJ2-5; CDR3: ASSWGKETQY
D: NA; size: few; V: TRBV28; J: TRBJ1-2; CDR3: ASTLPGHYGYT
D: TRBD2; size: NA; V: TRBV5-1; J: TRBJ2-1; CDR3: ASSSLAGGYNEQF
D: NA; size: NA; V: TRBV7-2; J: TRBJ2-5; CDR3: ASSADRETQY
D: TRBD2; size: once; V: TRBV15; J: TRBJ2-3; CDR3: ATSRDLLTSGGFTDTQY
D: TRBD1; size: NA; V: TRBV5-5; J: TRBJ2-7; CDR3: ASSFGSPTGTGSYEQY
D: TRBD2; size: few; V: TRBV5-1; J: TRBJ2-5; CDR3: ASSSAGVAGDVTQY
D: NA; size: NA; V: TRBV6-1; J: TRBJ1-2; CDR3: ASSEGRDYGYT
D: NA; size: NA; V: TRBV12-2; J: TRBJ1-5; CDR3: ASRFPPSNQPQH
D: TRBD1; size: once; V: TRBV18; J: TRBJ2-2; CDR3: ASSPGQGNTGELF
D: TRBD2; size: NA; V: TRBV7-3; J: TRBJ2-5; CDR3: ASSTGTSGGMETQY
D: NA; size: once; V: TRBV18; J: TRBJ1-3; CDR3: ASSQGSGNTIY
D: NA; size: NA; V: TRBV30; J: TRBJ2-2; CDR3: AWSVSRTISPGELF
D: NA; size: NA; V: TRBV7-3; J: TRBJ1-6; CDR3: ASSFGRVNSPLH
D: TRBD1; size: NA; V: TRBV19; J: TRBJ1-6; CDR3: ASSQLLGPRGQSIHNSPLH
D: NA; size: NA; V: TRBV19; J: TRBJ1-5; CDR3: ASSIEGSREQPQH
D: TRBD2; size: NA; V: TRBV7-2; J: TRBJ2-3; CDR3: ASSLGTSGVGDTQY
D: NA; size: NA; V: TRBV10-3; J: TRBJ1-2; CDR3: AISDRARDGYT
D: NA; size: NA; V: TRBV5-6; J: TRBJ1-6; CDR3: ASSLSRGSPLH
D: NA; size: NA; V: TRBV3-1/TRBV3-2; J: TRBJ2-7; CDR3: ASRAETYEQY
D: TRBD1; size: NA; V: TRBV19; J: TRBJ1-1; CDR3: ASSIGGTGGTEAF
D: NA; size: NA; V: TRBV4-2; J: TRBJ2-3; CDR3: ASRPLGGGGRSSTDTQY
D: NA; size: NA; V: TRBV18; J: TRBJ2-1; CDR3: ASSPMTRPYYNEQF
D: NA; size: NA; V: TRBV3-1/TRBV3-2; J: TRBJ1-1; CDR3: ASSEATGPGSEAF
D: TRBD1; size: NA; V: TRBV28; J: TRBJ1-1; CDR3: ASSFGQGRGTEAF
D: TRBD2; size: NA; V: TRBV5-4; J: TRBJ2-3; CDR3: ASSFGGADTQY
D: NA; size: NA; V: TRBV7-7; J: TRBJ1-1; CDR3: ASSLAKGDTEAF
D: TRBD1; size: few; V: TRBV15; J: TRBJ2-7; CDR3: ATSRDPTGGAYEQY
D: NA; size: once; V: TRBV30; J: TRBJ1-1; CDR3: AWGQNTEAF
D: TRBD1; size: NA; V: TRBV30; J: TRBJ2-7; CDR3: ASAARTGIYEQY
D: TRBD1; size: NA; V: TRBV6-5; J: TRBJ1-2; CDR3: ASSHRGNYGYT
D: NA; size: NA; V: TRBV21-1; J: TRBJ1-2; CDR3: ASSKAEGGDYGYT
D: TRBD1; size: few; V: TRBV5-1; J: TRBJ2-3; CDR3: ASSLYDRVGTDTQY
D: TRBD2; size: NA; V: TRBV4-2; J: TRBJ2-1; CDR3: ASSQDLRASGGFYNEQF
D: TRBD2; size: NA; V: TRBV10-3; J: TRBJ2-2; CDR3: AISEVAGGSGELF
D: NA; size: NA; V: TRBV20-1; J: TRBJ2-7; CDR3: SARGQVEQY
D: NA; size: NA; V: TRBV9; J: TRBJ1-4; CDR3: ASSVGSVANEKLF
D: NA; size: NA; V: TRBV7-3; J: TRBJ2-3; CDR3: ASSSRGGLPADTQY
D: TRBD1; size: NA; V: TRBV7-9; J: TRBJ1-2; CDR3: ASSLSDRGLDGYT
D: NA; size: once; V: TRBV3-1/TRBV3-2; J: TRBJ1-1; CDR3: ASSPPGHLPRAF
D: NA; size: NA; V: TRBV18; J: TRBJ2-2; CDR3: ASSPLDSGELF
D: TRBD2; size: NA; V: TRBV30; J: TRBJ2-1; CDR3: AWERGTDEQF